The clone carrying this T cell receptor (beta chain) was observed a handful of times. The data stem from a study of cytomegalovirus exposure and HLA in healthy donors. PCR amplification relied on 60 Vbeta primers (plus 13 Jbeta primers). Profiling relied on immunoSEQ multiplex PCR, and the TCRdb table lists in-frame clones only, not all of them. The sample lists 200,000 to 250,000 clones; approximately 82% were seen once. The sample taken for sequencing was PBMCs. This TCR came from a man younger than 30 in good health and CMV-seronegative.

The CDR3 nucleotides read TGTGCCAGCAGAGACTTTCGCTACGAGCAGTACTTC. It encodes CASRDFRYEQYF. The V gene is TRBV6-5, the J gene TRBJ2-7; D ambiguous. CDR1 is MNHEY and CDR2 is SVGAGI in the germline V gene. The CDR3 is made up of 12 amino acids. V gave up 6 bases and J gave up 3 bases, with 9 bases separating them.